This T cell receptor beta chain was identified during a study of shared clonotypes between healthy human individuals. Study in general: Each donor's CD4 naive and CD4 memory cells filled three plates apiece, CD8 naive two, and CD8 memory one.

Concerning this clone itself: Its target is unknown.

Study-level results: Generation probability values for non-shared clonotypes were lower than those for clonotypes shared by all four donors.

Profiling relied on immunoSEQ multiplex PCR, and the TCRdb table lists in-frame clones only, not all of them. The sample yields more than 2 million clones, 85% to 95% seen once. V shed 7 bases and J 5 bases; nucleotides not matched to a gene: 8. This CDR3 has 14 amino acids. Germline-derived CDR1 and CDR2 are ENHRY and SYGVKD. The V gene is TRBV10-3, the J gene TRBJ2-7, with TRBD1 matching over 10 bases. Sequenced sample: naive CD4+ T cells sorted from blood. The subset denotes: CD45RA+ positively selected. The TCR sequence derives from a man aged 18 to 30 in good health. DNA of the CDR3: TGTGCCATCAAACGGGGGACAGGGGAGGACGAGCAGTACTTC. This gives the protein CAIKRGTGEDEQYF.